This TCR beta chain was identified during a study of graft-versus-host responses after intestinal transplantation. Study as a whole: Each transplant was multivisceral, liver-intestinal, or isolated intestinal. Tacrolimus and steroids were given for 3 to 4 years to all recipients after anti-thymocyte globulin induction. Points from the study as a whole: Allografts carried high graft-versus-host to host-versus-graft clonal ratios in patients having graft-donor T cell macrochimerism. Recipient marrow held GvH clones, some first seen in ileum or blood.

V was pared by 5 bases and J by 6 bases, with 4 bases of the junction left unmatched. Germline values: CDR1 WNHNN, CDR2 SYGVQD (reference sequence). The CDR3 extends over 14 amino acids. Profiled with immunoSEQ multiplex PCR; TCRdb holds only in-frame clones, not every one. The sample has approximately 11,000 clones; approximately 76% are singletons. Graft material was processed, releasing intraepithelial and lamina propria lymphocytes. With respect to this clone: Antigen unknown.

This TCR derives from a human patient who received an intestinal transplant, so some T cells may come from the graft donor. The chain is built from TRBV10-1 and TRBJ2-1, with 10 bases that match TRBD2. The source material was ileum tissue, sampled 23 days after intestinal transplant. The CDR3 protein is CASSSGRAANEQFF. The CDR3 DNA sequence: TGCGCCAGCAGTAGCGGGAGGGCCGCCAATGAGCAGTTCTTC.